These 32 T cell receptor beta chains share one sample of origin, sequenced in a study of T-cell memory formation after mild COVID-19. TCRdb reprocessed the 5' RACE reads with MiXCR, giving one entry per CDR3 protein. The repertoire has about 560,000 distinct CDR3 sequences, around 16% of them found once; the top ten carry just over 8%. What was sequenced was PBMCs or a T cell subset sorted from them (not recorded which). The source is an adult woman who had mild COVID-19 (a few samples of this study predate the infection). Cell type and time point are not known.

This clonotype was seen a handful of times. This chain uses TRBV14 with TRBJ2-1, with 7 bases that match TRBD2. J lost 10 bases, V lost 0 bases, and 12 bases had no gene match. Germline V gene lookup returns CDR1 SGHDN and CDR2 FVKESK. This CDR3 spans 16 amino acids. The CDR3 region has the DNA TGTGCCAGCAGCCAAGATCGGAGGCCCCTAGCGGAGGAGCAGTTCTTC. Residues: CASSQDRRPLAEEQFF.

This clonotype was counted between two and nine times. The rearrangement joins TRBV6-5 to TRBJ1-5, with D perhaps matching TRBD1 (5 bases). The ends were cut back, 4 bases at V and 6 bases at J, with 16 bases in the middle. From germline, CDR1 is MNHEY and CDR2 SVGAGI. The CDR3 is 15 amino acids. The CDR3 spells CASSSGTAERQPQHF. Here the CDR3 DNA reads TGTGCCAGCAGTTCGGGGACGGCGGAACGTCAGCCCCAGCATTTT.

This clonotype was seen a few times. This CDR3 is CASSQSTGSDTQYF. The CDR3 DNA follows: TGTGCCAGCAGCCAATCCACAGGGTCAGATACGCAGTATTTT. The chain carries TRBV27 and TRBJ2-3; tentatively, D is TRBD1 (6 bases). The CDR3 runs to 14 residues. V lost 6 bases and J 4 bases, leaving 14 bases between the germline ends. Germline V lookup: CDR1 MNHEY, CDR2 SMNVEV (reference sequence).

This clonotype was counted only a few times. This chain connects TRBV11-2 to TRBJ2-1; 9 nucleotides match TRBD1. Germline values: CDR1 SGHAT, CDR2 FQNNGV. The CDR3 contains 16 residues. Losses at the gene ends were 5 bases for V and 7 bases for J; bases not matched to a gene: 12. The CDR3 DNA sequence: TGTGCCAGCAGCGCGTGGGGGACAGGGTTTGAGAATGAGCAGTTCTTC. Amino acids: CASSAWGTGFENEQFF.

This clonotype was seen more than once but under ten times. The chain couples TRBV4-1 to TRBJ2-7; TRBD2 aligns across 8 bases. The V segment lost 1 base and the J segment 4 bases; nucleotides outside the gene matches: 9. The CDR3 covers 16 residues. In germline, CDR1 is MGHRA, CDR2 YSYEKL. The CDR3 sequence: CASSQVVTSGSYEQYF. CDR3 coding DNA: TGCGCCAGCAGCCAAGTAGTTACTAGCGGATCATACGAGCAGTACTTC.

The chain couples TRBV20-1 to TRBJ1-2; the D is unclear. Deletions cut 3 bases from V and 4 bases from J, with 9 bases between. CDR1 is DFQATT and CDR2 is SNEGSKA in the germline V gene (reference sequence). There are 12 residues in the CDR3. CDR3 bases: TGCAGTGCTAGCGAAAATAGCTATGGCTACACCTTC. The encoded protein is CSASENSYGYTF.

J is TRBJ2-5 and V is TRBV7-2, with D uncertain. The germline V and J ends were trimmed by 5 bases and 0 bases, with 10 bases remaining between them. CDR1 SGHTA and CDR2 FQGNSA come from the germline V gene. CDR3 length equals 14 residues. The CDR3 loop is CASSPQLYQETQYF. The CDR3 DNA reads TGTGCCAGCAGCCCCCAATTGTACCAAGAGACCCAGTACTTC.

This clonotype occurred a few times. V usage is TRBV15 and J usage is TRBJ2-2, with D possibly being TRBD1 (6 bases). Germline loops: CDR1 LNHNV, CDR2 YYDKDF (reference sequence). This CDR3 contains 14 residues. V lost 6 bases to trimming and J lost 1 base, with 9 bases between them. The CDR3 loop reads CATRLTGNTGELFF. Here the CDR3 DNA reads TGTGCCACCAGACTGACAGGGAACACCGGGGAGCTGTTTTTT.

The chain employs TRBV5-1 and TRBJ2-2, with D unresolved. In germline, CDR1 is SGHRS, CDR2 YFSETQ. The CDR3 spans 15 residues. V lost 2 bases to trimming and J lost 1 base, with 9 bases between them. This CDR3 is CASSFPTVNTGELFF. For the CDR3, the DNA is TGCGCCAGCAGCTTTCCCACAGTGAACACCGGGGAGCTGTTTTTT.

The chain couples TRBV5-6 to TRBJ1-6; D gene unclear. Germline CDR1 reads SGHDT; CDR2 reads YYEEEE. Deletions cut 4 bases from V and 7 bases from J, with 12 bases between. The CDR3 spans 14 residues. The CDR3 spells CASSLPGRNSPLHF. The CDR3 region has the DNA TGTGCCAGCAGCCTTCCGGGCCGAAATTCACCCCTCCACTTT. Full variable domain (missing parts from reference TRBV5-6 and TRBJ1-6): DAGVTQSPTHLIKTRGQQVTLRCSPKSGHDTVSWYQQALGQGPQFIFQYYEEEERQRGNFPDRFSGHQFPNYSSELNVNALLLGDSALYLCASSLPGRNSPLHFGNGTRLTVT.

The CDR3 DNA follows: TGTGCCAGCAGTTCCCTGCTGGCGCAGTATTTT. This codes for CASSSLLAQYF. This chain connects TRBV28 to TRBJ2-3; D gene uncertain. CDR1 and CDR2 (germline): MDHEN, SYDVKM. This CDR3 spans 11 amino acids. V shed 4 bases and J shed 10 bases, with 9 bases lying between them.

The chain couples TRBV24-1 to TRBJ2-5; TRBD1 might be the D (5 bases). Deletions cut 4 bases from V and 5 bases from J, with 13 bases between. This CDR3 has 14 amino acids. Germline lookup yields CDR1 KGHDR and CDR2 SFDVKD. The CDR3 coding sequence is TGTGCCACCAGTGACCCCGACAGAAGCGAGACCCAGTACTTC. As protein: CATSDPDRSETQYF.

J is TRBJ1-5 and V is TRBV12-3 or TRBV12-4; no firm D call. The germline V and J ends were trimmed by 6 bases and 3 bases, with 18 bases remaining between them. The CDR3 loop spans 16 amino acids. The chain's CDR3 is CASREGMGSDNQPQHF. In DNA form, the CDR3 reads TGTGCCAGCAGGGAGGGAATGGGCTCGGACAATCAGCCCCAGCATTTT.

The chain couples TRBV4-3 to TRBJ2-5; D is perhaps TRBD1 (5 bases). From germline, CDR1 is LGHNA and CDR2 YSLEER. The V and J ends lost 0 bases and 2 bases respectively, with 10 bases between them. This CDR3 spans 15 amino acids. CDR3 loop: CASSQDRTIQETQYF. The CDR3 DNA reads as TGCGCCAGCAGCCAAGATCGGACAATACAAGAGACCCAGTACTTC.

The chain combines TRBV5-1 with TRBJ2-7, with D perhaps TRBD1 or TRBD2 (5 bases each). CDR1 and CDR2 (germline): SGHRS, YFSETQ. V was cut by 4 bases and J by 7 bases, with 15 bases left in between. The CDR3 has 13 amino acids. CDR3 loop: CASSPRGQAEQYF. CDR3 sequence (DNA): TGCGCCAGCAGCCCGAGGGGCCAGGCGGAGCAGTACTTC.

The CDR3 loop reads CASSPLKIWRGVGYGYTF. CDR3 nucleotide sequence: TGTGCCAGCAGCCCCCTGAAGATTTGGCGGGGCGTGGGGTATGGCTACACCTTC. The chain links TRBV3-1 to TRBJ1-2, with D maybe TRBD1 (5 bases). Germline V lookup: CDR1 LGHDT, CDR2 YNNKEL (reference sequence). V lost 4 bases, J lost 5 bases, and 26 bases lay in between. The CDR3 spans 18 residues.

This clonotype has a handful of counts. The chain is built from TRBV4-1 and TRBJ2-7; 9 bases agree with TRBD2. V lost 2 bases and J lost 2; bases outside the gene matches: 7. Germline V CDR1 and CDR2: MGHRA, YSYEKL. This CDR3 has 16 residues. CDR3 residues: CASSQPGGTSTYEQYF. The CDR3 region has the DNA TGCGCCAGCAGCCAACCGGGTGGGACTAGCACCTACGAGCAGTACTTC.

The chain links TRBV12-3 or TRBV12-4 to TRBJ1-2; D remains unclear. This CDR3 region has 16 residues. V gave up 6 bases and J gave up 8 bases, with 25 bases separating them. The CDR3 DNA reads as TGTGCCAGCAGCCCCCACCCCTTTAATCGCCAGGAAGGCTACACCTTC. Amino acid sequence: CASSPHPFNRQEGYTF.

This clonotype was counted only a few times. This sequence joins TRBV2 and TRBJ2-3; perhaps D is TRBD1 or TRBD2 (5 bases each). CDR1 and CDR2 from the germline V gene are SNHLY and FYNNEI. There are 14 residues in the CDR3. The ends were cut back, 6 bases at V and 8 bases at J, with 18 bases in the middle. In DNA form, the CDR3 reads TGTGCCAGCAGCGACACTCGGGACCGCTCTACGCAGTATTTT. Translated, it gives CASSDTRDRSTQYF. The full variable domain, its missing parts supplied by reference TRBV2 and TRBJ2-3, is EPEVTQTPSHQVTQMGQEVILRCVPISNHLYFYWYRQILGQKVEFLVSFYNNEISEKSEIFDDQFSVERPDGSNFTLKIRSTKLEDSAMYFCASSDTRDRSTQYFGPGTRLTVL.

This chain connects TRBV14 to TRBJ2-2; D not certain. The V gene's germline CDR1 is SGHDN and CDR2 FVKESK. This CDR3 spans 15 amino acids. Trimming removed 0 bases at V and 3 bases at J, with 8 bases between. CDR3 nucleotides: TGTGCCAGCAGCCAAGATCGGATAGACACCGGGGAGCTGTTTTTT. As protein: CASSQDRIDTGELFF.

This chain links TRBV7-9 with TRBJ2-5, with a tentative D call TRBD2 (6 bases). The germline CDR1 and CDR2 sequences are SEHNR and FQNEAQ (reference sequence). Trimming stripped 2 bases from V and 5 bases from J, with 15 bases between. The CDR3 runs 15 residues. CDR3 in amino acids: CASSLPSREVETQYF. Here the CDR3 DNA reads TGTGCCAGCAGCTTACCCAGCAGGGAGGTGGAGACCCAGTACTTC.

The chain uses TRBV19 and TRBJ2-1; 10 bases map to TRBD2. Per germline, CDR1 LNHDA and CDR2 SQIVND (reference sequence). The CDR3 contains 16 residues. V was pared by 5 bases and J by 8 bases, with 12 bases of the junction left unmatched. This CDR3 reads CASSPLAGNPSDEQFF. CDR3 coding DNA: TGTGCCAGTAGTCCACTAGCGGGAAACCCCTCGGATGAGCAGTTCTTC.

This clonotype was found a few times. The junction and the germline gene differ at one end; a read error may be behind it. This chain connects TRBV7-2 to TRBJ2-3; D not resolved. In germline, CDR1 is SGHTA, CDR2 FQGNSA. There are 11 residues in the CDR3. CDR3 residues: CASSRSYTLYF. The CDR3 DNA follows: TGTGCCAGCAGTCGGTCTTATACGCTGTATTTT.

This clonotype was seen at least ten times. CDR3 sequence reads: CASRHGTSGYNEQFF. The CDR3 nucleotides read TGTGCCAGCAGGCACGGGACTAGCGGTTACAATGAGCAGTTCTTC. The V call is TRBV9, the J call TRBJ2-1; TRBD2 aligns across 11 bases. V shed 5 bases and J 4 bases; nucleotides not matched to a gene: 5. Germline loops: CDR1 SGDLS, CDR2 YYNGEE. The length of the CDR3 is 15 residues. Based on the CDR3 plus reference TRBV9 and TRBJ2-1, the full variable domain is DSGVTQTPKHLITATGQRVTLRCSPRSGDLSVYWYQQSLDQGLQFLIQYYNGEERAKGNILERFSAQQFPDLHSELNLSSLELGDSALYFCASRHGTSGYNEQFFGPGTRLTVL.

The sample holds a few counts of this clonotype. The chain employs TRBV7-2 and TRBJ2-1; D possibly corresponds to TRBD2 (6 bases). Germline V CDR1 and CDR2: SGHTA, FQGNSA. CDR3 length: 15 amino acids. V was clipped by 5 bases and J by 10 bases, with 21 bases between them. The CDR3 sequence: CASSVTLGEAAEQFF. CDR3 bases: TGTGCCAGCAGCGTGACCCTCGGGGAGGCAGCAGAGCAGTTCTTC.

J is TRBJ2-7 and V is TRBV20-1; TRBD1 matches 9 bases. Germline CDR1 reads DFQATT; CDR2 reads SNEGSKA (reference sequence). This CDR3 is 17 amino acids long. V gave up 3 bases and J gave up 5 bases; unmatched junction bases: 17. CDR3 bases: TGCAGTGCTAGCAACCCGATTCGGGGACAGGGAGTCCACGAGCAGTACTTC. It encodes CSASNPIRGQGVHEQYF.

This clonotype was recorded a few times. CDR3 residues: CASSLGGRDEKLFF. CDR3 nucleotides: TGTGCCAGCAGCTTGGGGGGTCGGGATGAAAAACTGTTTTTT. The chain couples TRBV5-4 to TRBJ1-4; no clear D. Germline assignment: CDR1 SGHNT and CDR2 YYREEE (reference sequence). V was clipped by 0 bases and J by 6 bases, with 9 bases between them. The CDR3 is 14 residues long.

CDR3 DNA sequence: TGTGCCAGCAGTTACTCATCGGACAGGGAAGCTTTCTTT. The encoded protein is CASSYSSDREAFF. J is TRBJ1-1 and V is TRBV6-5, with 7 bases fitting TRBD1. CDR1 and CDR2 from the germline V gene are MNHEY and SVGAGI. The V and J ends lost 0 bases and 8 bases, in that order; junction bases with no gene match: 3. The CDR3 is 13 residues long.

The CDR3 coding sequence is TGTGCCAGCATCCGCGGGACTAGAGGGAGGGCGGGCAATGAGCAGTTCTTC. Translation gives CASIRGTRGRAGNEQFF. The chain is built from TRBV12-3 or TRBV12-4 and TRBJ2-1; 8 bases line up with TRBD2. Trimming cost V 7 bases and J 6 bases; bases outside gene matches: 17. The CDR3 sequence is 17 residues long.

The chain employs TRBV5-1 and TRBJ1-2; TRBD1 matches at 8 bases. Trimming at V came to 9 bases and at J to 2 bases, leaving 6 bases not matched to a gene. Germline V lookup: CDR1 SGHRS, CDR2 YFSETQ. This CDR3 comprises 13 residues. CDR3 nucleotide sequence: TGCGCCACAGGACAGGGAACGAACTATGGCTACACCTTC. Amino acids: CATGQGTNYGYTF.

This clonotype was detected only a few times. The chain joins TRBV12-3 or TRBV12-4 to TRBJ1-1; 8 bases line up with TRBD1. CDR3 length equals 13 residues. V shed 5 bases and J 5 bases; nucleotides not matched to a gene: 4. CDR3 residues: CASSANRGTEAFF. The CDR3 nucleotides read TGTGCCAGCAGTGCGAACAGGGGGACTGAAGCTTTCTTT.

The chain joins TRBV20-1 to TRBJ2-7; D is perhaps TRBD2 (6 bases). From germline, CDR1 is DFQATT and CDR2 SNEGSKA (reference sequence). Trimming left V 5 bases short and J 0 bases short, with 14 bases between. The CDR3 runs 14 residues. The chain's CDR3 is CSAQSGLSSYEQYF. DNA of the CDR3: TGCAGTGCTCAGAGCGGGCTGAGCTCCTACGAGCAGTACTTC.